Listed here are 9 T cell receptor beta chains from one sample, sequenced in a study of T cells in Graves' hyperthyroidism and ophthalmopathy. Authors of the study amplified TCR beta CDR3 regions from RNA transcripts. Primed by the HTBI set, a first-round RT-PCR was run on the TCR CDR3. One entry per CDR3 protein results from TCRdb running MiXCR on the multiplex PCR reads. In the table there are some 400,000 distinct CDR3 sequences, 11% to 15% of which are singletons. Specimen: blood. These receptors all stem from a woman aged 55-70 years with Graves' hyperthyroidism.

This clonotype was seen ten or more times. V and J are TRBV11-2 and TRBJ2-5; D remains ambiguous. The CDR3 runs to 15 residues. V shed 4 bases and J shed 4 bases, with 16 bases lying between them. The V gene's germline CDR1 is SGHAT and CDR2 FQNNGV. The DNA of the CDR3 is TGTGCCAGCAGCTCCCCCAGGCGCGCACGAGAGACCCAGTACTTC. Translated: CASSSPRRARETQYF.

This clonotype was seen ten or more times. The gene calls are TRBV5-1 and TRBJ2-7; D is uncertain. V lost 0 bases, J lost 2 bases, and 6 bases lay in between. CDR1 and CDR2 from the germline V gene are SGHRS and YFSETQ. This CDR3 spans 13 amino acids. The CDR3 protein is CASSLDVTYEQYF. For the CDR3, the DNA is TGCGCCAGCAGCTTGGACGTCACCTACGAGCAGTACTTC.

This chain joins TRBV7-9 and TRBJ2-7; 13 positions match TRBD2. Per germline, CDR1 SEHNR and CDR2 FQNEAQ (reference sequence). The trim removed 7 bases at V and 4 bases at J, leaving 13 bases unmatched. CDR3 length: 17 amino acids. In DNA, the CDR3 is TGTGCCAGCACCGTTCGAGGACTAGCGGGAGCAGGTTACGAGCAGTACTTC. It yields the protein CASTVRGLAGAGYEQYF. The full variable domain, in which reference TRBV7-9 and TRBJ2-7 provide the parts outside the CDR3, is DTGVSQNPRHKITKRGQNVTFRCDPISEHNRLYWYRQTLGQGPEFLTYFQNEAQLEKSRLLSDRFSAERPKGSFSTLEIQRTEQGDSAMYLCASTVRGLAGAGYEQYFGPGTRLTVT.

There are a few counts of this clonotype. This chain joins TRBV19 and TRBJ2-3; 14 bases fit TRBD2. The V and J ends lost 4 bases and 6 bases, in that order; junction bases with no gene match: 15. The CDR3 loop spans 19 amino acids. Germline-derived CDR1 and CDR2 are LNHDA and SQIVND (reference sequence). DNA of the CDR3: TGTGCCAGTAGTAAATCGCCTCCCCGACTAGCGGGGGGGGGGGATACGCAGTATTTT. Translation gives CASSKSPPRLAGGGDTQYF.

A few counts support this clonotype. The rearrangement joins TRBV20-1 to TRBJ1-3; 7 bases match TRBD1. This CDR3 is 14 amino acids long. Germline lookup yields CDR1 DFQATT and CDR2 SNEGSKA (reference sequence). The junction had 4 bases not matched to a gene; V was cut back by 5 bases and J by 0 bases. The CDR3 region has the DNA TGCAGTGCTGGTCGACAGGGCTCTGGAAACACCATATATTTT. Its translation: CSAGRQGSGNTIYF.

This clonotype has just a few counts. The genes are TRBV4-1 and TRBJ2-2, with TRBD2 matching 9 bases. CDR1 MGHRA and CDR2 YSYEKL come from the germline V gene. The trim removed 3 bases at V and 1 base at J, leaving 15 bases unmatched. The CDR3 sequence is 20 residues long. CDR3 in DNA: TGCGCCAGCAGCCACTCCGGGAGGGGTCTAGCGGGATGGAACACCGGGGAGCTGTTTTTT. This translates into CASSHSGRGLAGWNTGELFF.

This clonotype was seen many times. The rearrangement joins TRBV11-2 to TRBJ2-6, with a possible D match to TRBD2 (5 bases). V was trimmed by 3 bases and J by 0 bases, leaving 12 bases between them. CDR3 length equals 17 residues. In germline, CDR1 is SGHAT, CDR2 FQNNGV. CDR3 DNA: TGTGCCAGCAGCTTTAGGACTCAGAGCTCTGGGGCCAACGTCCTGACTTTC. Translation gives CASSFRTQSSGANVLTF.

Ten or more counts support this clonotype. The CDR3 coding sequence is TGTGCCAGCAGGATCCGGGACAGGGGTTCCTACGAGCAGTACTTC. Protein sequence: CASRIRDRGSYEQYF. The rearrangement joins TRBV11-3 to TRBJ2-7, with 10 bases fitting TRBD1. CDR1 SGHNT and CDR2 YENEEA come from the germline V gene. Trimming cost V 6 bases and J 1 base; bases outside gene matches: 6. The CDR3 totals 15 residues.

This clonotype was observed at least ten times. The chain uses TRBV5-1 and TRBJ2-3, with 7 bases fitting TRBD1. CDR3 length: 14 residues. CDR1 is SGHRS, CDR2 YFSETQ, per germline. Losses at the gene ends were 6 bases for V and 8 bases for J; bases not matched to a gene: 12. The CDR3 loop reads CASTLGQEHSTQYF. CDR3 bases: TGCGCCAGCACCCTAGGACAGGAACACAGTACGCAGTATTTT. The full variable domain, its missing parts supplied by reference TRBV5-1 and TRBJ2-3, is KAGVTQTPRYLIKTRGQQVTLSCSPISGHRSVSWYQQTPGQGLQFLFEYFSETQRNKGNFPGRFSGRQFSNSRSEMNVSTLELGDSALYLCASTLGQEHSTQYFGPGTRLTVL.